This TCR beta chain was retrieved from a study of cytomegalovirus exposure and HLA in healthy donors. Study details: Earlier, 95 million to 140 million unique TCR beta sequences were recovered from approximately 180 million T cells by an analysis. General study results and limits: Further analysis, carried out later, found HLA-associated TCR beta chains more clonally expanded than equally common other chains. Confirmation was obtained in vitro that a few CMV-associated chains are specific for CMV antigens. In a later analysis, TCR beta V- and J-gene trimming was associated with a missense DCLRE1C variant.

This CDR3 spans 15 amino acids. The V and J ends lost 4 bases and 4 bases respectively, with 17 bases between them. Germline CDR1 SGHRS, CDR2 YFSETQ. Both 60 Vbeta primers and 13 Jbeta primers went into the PCR. The method was immunoSEQ multiplex PCR; TCRdb's version includes in-frame clones alone and lacks a portion of them. The sample contains about 150,000 clones, 80% of which appear only once. As concerns this clone: Its antigen is undetermined.

The chain employs TRBV5-1 and TRBJ1-1; the D gene is possibly TRBD1 (5 bases). Sequenced material: PBMCs. The sequence came from a male donor in good health and CMV-seronegative. This chain's CDR3 is CASSGGASIRTEAFF. CDR3 DNA: TGCGCCAGCAGCGGCGGGGCGAGTATTCGCACTGAAGCTTTCTTT.